The 20 T cell receptor beta chains below all came from one sample that was sequenced in a study of blood T cell repertoires in COVID-19. The data were produced by immunoSEQ multiplex PCR, yet TCRdb's version contains in-frame clones alone and is incomplete. The repertoire holds roughly 310,000 clones, with 85% to 90% as singletons. Material: peripheral blood. The source of these receptors is a woman in her twenties or thirties with COVID-19, enrolled during active disease.

The J gene is TRBJ2-2, the V gene TRBV5-4; D perhaps matches TRBD2 (6 bases). The CDR3 covers 15 residues. Trimming cost V 1 base and J 0 bases, with 7 bases left between them. Germline CDR1 is SGHNT and CDR2 is YYREEE (reference sequence). DNA of the CDR3: TGTGCCAGCAGCTTGAAGCGGGCGAACACCGGGGAGCTGTTTTTT. Protein: CASSLKRANTGELFF.

V usage is TRBV2 and J usage is TRBJ2-3; 10 nucleotides line up with TRBD2. The V gene end was trimmed by 6 bases and the J gene end by 9 bases; junction bases not matched to a gene: 6. CDR1 is SNHLY and CDR2 is FYNNEI in the germline V gene. This CDR3 comprises 13 residues. The CDR3 nucleotides are TGTGCCAGCAGAAGACTAGCGGGCGGCACGCAGTATTTT. This sequence encodes CASRRLAGGTQYF. Drawing the rest from reference TRBV2 and TRBJ2-3, the complete variable domain is EPEVTQTPSHQVTQMGQEVILRCVPISNHLYFYWYRQILGQKVEFLVSFYNNEISEKSEIFDDQFSVERPDGSNFTLKIRSTKLEDSAMYFCASRRLAGGTQYFGPGTRLTVL.

This CDR3 is CASSPLAGPSYNEQFF. The CDR3 DNA follows: TGTGCCAGCAGCCCCCTTGCGGGTCCCTCCTACAATGAGCAGTTCTTC. This sequence joins TRBV7-6 and TRBJ2-1; possibly TRBD2 for D (5 bases). Trimming cost V 5 bases and J 0 bases, with 14 bases left between them. This CDR3 is built from 16 residues. CDR1 is SGHVS, CDR2 FNYEAQ, per germline.

In regard to this clone: The DNA is left out, because the CDR3 cannot be placed on it with certainty; the CDR3 is given as TCRdb lists it. The rearrangement uses TRBV4-1 and TRBJ1-1; TRBD1, as called in the table, went unchecked against the DNA. The length of the CDR3 is 13 amino acids, counting both ends. Germline CDR1 and CDR2: MGHRA and YSYEKL. The CDR3 spells CASSQDWGQGATF.

This chain links TRBV2 with TRBJ2-1, with 10 bases aligning to TRBD1. The V segment lost 8 bases and the J segment 6 bases; nucleotides outside the gene matches: 4. The CDR3 consists of 13 residues. Germline CDR1 and CDR2: SNHLY and FYNNEI. The CDR3 loop is CASGQGGGNEQFF. DNA of the CDR3: TGTGCCAGCGGACAGGGGGGTGGCAATGAGCAGTTCTTC.

This clone came up once. The V gene is TRBV19, the J gene TRBJ1-1; TRBD1 aligns across 9 bases. The CDR3 covers 13 residues. The germline V gene encodes CDR1 LNHDA and CDR2 SQIVND (reference sequence). Germline trimming cut 5 bases from V and 8 bases from J; bases unmatched to any gene: 6. CDR3 nucleotide sequence: TGTGCCAGTAGTTTGGGACAGGGTGAGGAAGCTTTCTTT. It yields the protein CASSLGQGEEAFF.

The J gene is TRBJ2-5, the V gene TRBV2; 7 nucleotides match TRBD1. V lost 6 bases, J lost 2 bases, and 3 bases stayed unmatched. The CDR3 contains 13 residues. CDR1 is SNHLY, CDR2 FYNNEI, per germline. The CDR3 loop reads CASRTGRQETQYF. DNA of the CDR3: TGTGCCAGCAGGACAGGGCGGCAAGAGACCCAGTACTTC. Combining the CDR3 with reference TRBV2 and TRBJ2-5 gives the whole variable domain EPEVTQTPSHQVTQMGQEVILRCVPISNHLYFYWYRQILGQKVEFLVSFYNNEISEKSEIFDDQFSVERPDGSNFTLKIRSTKLEDSAMYFCASRTGRQETQYFGPGTRLLVL.

CDR3 nucleotides: TGTGCCAGCAGTTATAGCCCGGGTTCTTTCGAGCAGTACTTC. The encoded protein is CASSYSPGSFEQYF. The chain employs TRBV6-1 and TRBJ2-7; D gene unclear. There are 14 residues in the CDR3. V was cut by 5 bases and J by 6 bases, with 17 bases left in between. CDR1 MNHNS and CDR2 SASEGT come from the germline V gene.

The V and J genes are TRBV7-2 and TRBJ1-5; TRBD1 matches at 9 bases. The germline V gene encodes CDR1 SGHTA and CDR2 FQGNSA. The CDR3 is 15 amino acids. The ends lost 1 base at V and 7 bases at J; junction bases unmatched: 5. The CDR3 DNA reads as TGTGCCAGCAGCTTAGATGGACAGGGGCACCAGCCCCAGCATTTT. Protein sequence: CASSLDGQGHQPQHF.

This chain uses TRBV30 with TRBJ1-4; the match to TRBD1 covers 9 bases. This CDR3 is 15 amino acids long. With 5 bases clipped from V and 3 bases from J, the junction kept 7 bases outside the gene matches. Germline V gene sequence: CDR1 GTSNPN, CDR2 SVGIG (reference sequence). CDR3 sequence reads: CAWDPGQGSNEKLFF. The CDR3 DNA reads TGTGCCTGGGATCCGGGACAGGGATCTAATGAAAAACTGTTTTTT.

The chain recombines TRBV2 with TRBJ1-4; 8 bases fit TRBD1. The V segment lost 4 bases and the J segment 7 bases; nucleotides outside the gene matches: 5. Germline values: CDR1 SNHLY, CDR2 FYNNEI. The CDR3 is 14 residues long. CDR3 region: CASSVLQGGEKLFF. CDR3 bases: TGTGCCAGCAGTGTATTACAGGGGGGTGAAAAACTGTTTTTT.

CDR3: CASSFDEKLFF. The CDR3 nucleotides are TGTGCCAGCAGCTTCGATGAAAAACTGTTTTTT. The chain links TRBV2 to TRBJ1-4; no clear D. Trimming pared 6 bases from V and 6 bases from J, leaving 5 bases between. CDR3 size: 11 residues. Germline V gene lookup returns CDR1 SNHLY and CDR2 FYNNEI.

This clone occurred a few times. V and J are TRBV7-6 and TRBJ2-2, with 11 bases aligning to TRBD2. Germline CDR1 and CDR2: SGHVS and FNYEAQ. After removal of 5 bases from V and 1 base from J, the junction contained 3 bases not matched to a gene. The CDR3 spans 16 residues. CDR3 nucleotide sequence: TGTGCCAGCAGCAAAACTAGCGGGGGGAACACCGGGGAGCTGTTTTTT. Amino acids: CASSKTSGGNTGELFF.

This sequence joins TRBV18 and TRBJ2-5; tentatively, D is TRBD1 (6 bases). CDR1 and CDR2 from the germline V gene are KGHSH and LQKENI. The CDR3 is 17 residues long. V dropped 1 base and J dropped 5 bases, with 20 bases sitting between them. The CDR3 DNA follows: TGTGCCAGCTCACCACGGCTCGTGAGTGCCAGGGGTGAGACCCAGTACTTC. This sequence encodes CASSPRLVSARGETQYF. Variable domain in full (rest from reference TRBV18 and TRBJ2-5): NAGVMQNPRHLVRRRGQEARLRCSPMKGHSHVYWYRQLPEEGLKFMVYLQKENIIDESGMPKERFSAEFPKEGPSILRIQQVVRGDSAAYFCASSPRLVSARGETQYFGPGTRLLVL.

The chain is built from TRBV19 and TRBJ1-2; TRBD1 matches at 8 bases. CDR1 is LNHDA and CDR2 is SQIVND in the germline V gene (reference sequence). This CDR3 region has 13 residues. J lost 7 bases, V lost 6 bases, and 7 bases had no gene match. The CDR3 region is CASSDRGFGGYTF. The CDR3 nucleotides read TGTGCCAGTAGCGACAGGGGCTTTGGTGGCTACACCTTC.

The chain links TRBV19 to TRBJ2-7, with D possibly matching TRBD1 (6 bases). The CDR3 contains 13 residues. Germline loops: CDR1 LNHDA, CDR2 SQIVND (reference sequence). V dropped 6 bases and J dropped 2 bases, with 11 bases sitting between them. CDR3 DNA sequence: TGTGCCAGTAGCTACGGACAGACCTACGAGCAGTACTTC. Protein: CASSYGQTYEQYF.

J is TRBJ1-6 and V is TRBV28; D not resolved. The germline gives CDR1 MDHEN, CDR2 SYDVKM. CDR3 size: 14 residues. Trimming cost V 9 bases and J 3 bases, with 12 bases left between them. CDR3: CASHRANYNSPLHF. The CDR3 DNA sequence: TGTGCCAGTCACAGAGCCAACTATAATTCACCCCTCCACTTT.

The rearrangement uses TRBV29-1 and TRBJ1-2; 7 positions match TRBD1. CDR3 size: 18 residues. J was trimmed by 8 bases and V by 0 bases; bases with no gene match: 21. The germline gives CDR1 SQVTM, CDR2 ANQGSEA. The CDR3 protein is CSVEDLSSAGQLSGGYTF. As DNA, the CDR3 is TGCAGCGTTGAAGATCTCTCGTCGGCGGGACAGCTCTCAGGGGGCTACACCTTC.

The V and J genes are TRBV29-1 and TRBJ2-7; weak D call: TRBD2 (5 bases). The CDR3 runs 13 residues. With 4 bases removed from V and 2 bases from J, the gap between germline ends came to 12 bases. Germline loops: CDR1 SQVTM, CDR2 ANQGSEA. The CDR3 coding sequence is TGCAGCGTTGGAGTGGGAGAACCCTACGAGCAGTACTTC. Translating it yields CSVGVGEPYEQYF.

The genes are TRBV5-4 and TRBJ2-5, with 9 bases lining up with TRBD2. This CDR3 is 16 amino acids long. Per the germline V gene, CDR1 is SGHNT and CDR2 is YYREEE (reference sequence). V gave up 3 bases and J gave up 4 bases; unmatched junction bases: 10. The CDR3 is CASSWGLAGEGETQYF. The CDR3 nucleotides read TGTGCCAGCAGCTGGGGGTTAGCGGGAGAGGGAGAGACCCAGTACTTC.